This TCR beta chain was identified during a study of Graves' ophthalmopathy and Graves' hyperthyroidism. Amplification from RNA transcripts yielded the TCR beta CDR3 regions. HTBI-primed first-round RT-PCR preceded second-round multiplex PCR. One entry per CDR3 protein, called by TCRdb with MiXCR from the multiplex PCR reads. Of hundreds of thousands of distinct CDR3 sequences listed, about 20% were seen once; the top ten hold roughly 6.9%. Trimming shortened V by 5 bases and J by 7 bases, and 20 bases separated the two germline ends. The CDR3 covers 15 residues. In germline, CDR1 is KGHDR, CDR2 SFDVKD. This clonotype has a handful of counts. Symptoms, serum thyroxine and TRAb, thyroid ultrasound, and orbital computed tomography formed the diagnostic basis.

Input material: peripheral blood. The sequence was collected from a woman under 30 with stable Graves' hyperthyroidism. Some clones in this sample may be carry-over from other donors' samples. The chain has TRBV24-1 and TRBJ2-7; no definite D call. The CDR3 DNA reads TGTGCCACCAGTGCAGAATGGTCTCCCGACGCGGAGCAGTACTTC. It is translated as CATSAEWSPDAEQYF.